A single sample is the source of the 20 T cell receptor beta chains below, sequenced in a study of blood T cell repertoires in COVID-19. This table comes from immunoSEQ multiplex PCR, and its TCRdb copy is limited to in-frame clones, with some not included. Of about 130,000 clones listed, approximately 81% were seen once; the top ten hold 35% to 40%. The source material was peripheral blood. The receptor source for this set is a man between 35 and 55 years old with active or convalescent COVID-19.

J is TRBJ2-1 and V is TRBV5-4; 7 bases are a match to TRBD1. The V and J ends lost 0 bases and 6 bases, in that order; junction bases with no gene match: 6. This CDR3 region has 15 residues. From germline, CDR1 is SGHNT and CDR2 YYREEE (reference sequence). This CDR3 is CASSLAGTVFNEQFF. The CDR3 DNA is TGTGCCAGCAGCTTGGCCGGGACAGTCTTCAATGAGCAGTTCTTC.

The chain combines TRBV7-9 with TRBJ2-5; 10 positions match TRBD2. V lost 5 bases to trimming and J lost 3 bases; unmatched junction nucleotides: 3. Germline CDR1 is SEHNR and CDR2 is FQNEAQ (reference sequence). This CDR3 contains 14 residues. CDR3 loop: CASSPLAGKETQYF. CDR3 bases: TGTGCCAGCAGCCCACTAGCGGGAAAAGAGACCCAGTACTTC.

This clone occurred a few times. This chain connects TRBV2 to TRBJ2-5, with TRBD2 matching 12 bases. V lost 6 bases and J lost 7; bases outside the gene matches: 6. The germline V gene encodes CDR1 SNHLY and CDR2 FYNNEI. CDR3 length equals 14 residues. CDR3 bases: TGTGCCAGCAGAAGGACTAGCGGGATGGTGACCCAGTACTTC. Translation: CASRRTSGMVTQYF.

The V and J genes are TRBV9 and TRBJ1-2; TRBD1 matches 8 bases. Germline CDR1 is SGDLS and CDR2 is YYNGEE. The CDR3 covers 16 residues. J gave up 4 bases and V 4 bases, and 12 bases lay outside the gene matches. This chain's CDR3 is CASSPRFGQGGYGYTF. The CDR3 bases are TGTGCCAGCAGCCCCCGTTTCGGACAGGGCGGCTATGGCTACACCTTC.

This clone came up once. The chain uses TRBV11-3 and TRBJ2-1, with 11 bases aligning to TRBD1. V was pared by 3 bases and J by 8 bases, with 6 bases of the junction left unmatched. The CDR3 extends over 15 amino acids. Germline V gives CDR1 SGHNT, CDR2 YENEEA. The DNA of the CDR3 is TGTGCCAGCAGCTTCTCGGGACAGGGGGTTCATGAGCAGTTCTTC. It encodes CASSFSGQGVHEQFF.

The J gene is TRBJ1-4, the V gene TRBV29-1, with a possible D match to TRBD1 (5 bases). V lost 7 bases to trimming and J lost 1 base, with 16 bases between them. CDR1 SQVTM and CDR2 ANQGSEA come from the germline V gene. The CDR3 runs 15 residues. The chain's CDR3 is CSGVTGGITNEKLFF. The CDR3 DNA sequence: TGCAGCGGCGTAACCGGGGGGATAACTAATGAAAAACTGTTTTTT.

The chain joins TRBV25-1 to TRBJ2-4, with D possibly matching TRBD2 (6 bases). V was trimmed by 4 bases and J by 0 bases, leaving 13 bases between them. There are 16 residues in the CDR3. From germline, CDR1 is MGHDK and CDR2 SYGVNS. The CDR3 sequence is CASSVGGRLAKNIQYF. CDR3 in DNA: TGTGCCAGCAGTGTTGGGGGGAGGCTAGCCAAAAACATTCAGTACTTC.

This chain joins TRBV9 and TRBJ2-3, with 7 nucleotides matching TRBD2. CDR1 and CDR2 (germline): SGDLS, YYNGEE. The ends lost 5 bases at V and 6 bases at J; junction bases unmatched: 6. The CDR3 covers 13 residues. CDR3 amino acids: CASRPSGGDTQYF. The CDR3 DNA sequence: TGTGCCAGCAGGCCTAGCGGAGGGGATACGCAGTATTTT.

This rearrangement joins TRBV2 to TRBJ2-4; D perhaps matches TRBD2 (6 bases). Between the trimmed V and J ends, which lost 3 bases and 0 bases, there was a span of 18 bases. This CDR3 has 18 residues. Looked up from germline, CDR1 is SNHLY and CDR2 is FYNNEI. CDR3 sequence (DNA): TGTGCCAGCAGTGACGTTCGGGCAGGACTACTAGCCAAAAACATTCAGTACTTC. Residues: CASSDVRAGLLAKNIQYF.

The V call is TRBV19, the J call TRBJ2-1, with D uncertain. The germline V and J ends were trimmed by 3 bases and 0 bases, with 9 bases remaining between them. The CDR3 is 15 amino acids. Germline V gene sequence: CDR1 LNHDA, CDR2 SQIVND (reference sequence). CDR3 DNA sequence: TGTGCCAGTAGTATCCTAATGAGCTCCTACAATGAGCAGTTCTTC. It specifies CASSILMSSYNEQFF. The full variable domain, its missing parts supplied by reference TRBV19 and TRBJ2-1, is DGGITQSPKYLFRKEGQNVTLSCEQNLNHDAMYWYRQDPGQGLRLIYYSQIVNDFQKGDIAEGYSVSREKKESFPLTVTSAQKNPTAFYLCASSILMSSYNEQFFGPGTRLTVL.

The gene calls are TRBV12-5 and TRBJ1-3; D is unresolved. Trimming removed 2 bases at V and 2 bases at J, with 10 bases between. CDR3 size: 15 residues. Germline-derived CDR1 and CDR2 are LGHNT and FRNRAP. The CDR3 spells CASGLSGSTGNTIYF. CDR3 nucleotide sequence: TGTGCTAGTGGTTTGTCGGGGTCCACTGGAAACACCATATATTTT.

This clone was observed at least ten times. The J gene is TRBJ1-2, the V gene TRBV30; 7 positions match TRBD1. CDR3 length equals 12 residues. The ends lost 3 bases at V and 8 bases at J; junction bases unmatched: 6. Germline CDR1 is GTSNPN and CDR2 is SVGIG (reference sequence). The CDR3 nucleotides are TGTGCCTGGAGATCGACAGGGTTCGGCTACACCTTC. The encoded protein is CAWRSTGFGYTF.

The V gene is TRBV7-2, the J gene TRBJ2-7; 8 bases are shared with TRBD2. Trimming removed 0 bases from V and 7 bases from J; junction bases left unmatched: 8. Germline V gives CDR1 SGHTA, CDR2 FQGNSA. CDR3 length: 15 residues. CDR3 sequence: CASSLAGGGSWEQYF. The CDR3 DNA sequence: TGTGCCAGCAGCTTAGCGGGCGGGGGGTCGTGGGAGCAGTACTTC. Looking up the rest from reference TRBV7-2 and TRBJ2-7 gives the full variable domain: GAGVSQSPSNKVTEKGKDVELRCDPISGHTALYWYRQSLGQGLEFLIYFQGNSAPDKSGLPSDRFSAERTGGSVSTLTIQRTQQEDSAVYLCASSLAGGGSWEQYFGPGTRLTVT.

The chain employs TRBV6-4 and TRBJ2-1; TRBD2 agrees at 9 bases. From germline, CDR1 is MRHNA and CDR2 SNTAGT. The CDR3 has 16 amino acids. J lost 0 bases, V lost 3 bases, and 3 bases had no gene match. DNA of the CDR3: TGTGCCAGCAGTGAAGAACTAGCGGGCTCCTACAATGAGCAGTTCTTC. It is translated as CASSEELAGSYNEQFF.

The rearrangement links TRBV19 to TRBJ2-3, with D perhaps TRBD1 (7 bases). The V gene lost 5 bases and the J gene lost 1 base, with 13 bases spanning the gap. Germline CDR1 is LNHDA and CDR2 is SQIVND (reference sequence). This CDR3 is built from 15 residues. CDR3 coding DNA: TGTGCCAGTAGTGGGGGCAGGGGGGGCACAGATACGCAGTATTTT. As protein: CASSGGRGGTDTQYF.

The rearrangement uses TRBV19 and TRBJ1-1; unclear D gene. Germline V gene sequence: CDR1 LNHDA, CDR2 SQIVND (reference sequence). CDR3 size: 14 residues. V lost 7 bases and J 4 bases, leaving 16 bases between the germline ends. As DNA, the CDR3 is TGTGCCAGTATCCCAACCGGAGTTGGCACTGAAGCTTTCTTT. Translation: CASIPTGVGTEAFF.

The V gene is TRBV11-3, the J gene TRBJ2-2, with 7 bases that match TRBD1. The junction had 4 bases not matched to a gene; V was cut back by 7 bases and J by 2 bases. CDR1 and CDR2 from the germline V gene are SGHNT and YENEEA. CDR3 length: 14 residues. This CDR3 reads CASNRQGNTGELFF. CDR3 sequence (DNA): TGTGCCAGCAACCGACAGGGCAACACCGGGGAGCTGTTTTTT. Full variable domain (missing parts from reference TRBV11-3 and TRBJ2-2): EAGVVQSPRYKIIEKKQPVAFWCNPISGHNTLYWYLQNLGQGPELLIRYENEEAVDDSQLPKDRFSAERLKGVDSTLKIQPAELGDSAVYLCASNRQGNTGELFFGEGSRLTVL.

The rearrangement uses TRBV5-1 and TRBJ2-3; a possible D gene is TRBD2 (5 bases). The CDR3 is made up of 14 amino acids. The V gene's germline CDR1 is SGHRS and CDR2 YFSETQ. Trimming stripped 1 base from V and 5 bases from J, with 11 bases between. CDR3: CASSLTGKGDTQYF. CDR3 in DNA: TGCGCCAGCAGCTTGACGGGGAAGGGAGATACGCAGTATTTT.

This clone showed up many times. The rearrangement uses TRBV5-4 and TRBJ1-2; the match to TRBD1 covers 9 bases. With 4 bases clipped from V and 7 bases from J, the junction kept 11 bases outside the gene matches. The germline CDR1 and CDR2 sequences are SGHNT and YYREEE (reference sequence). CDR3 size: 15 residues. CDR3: CASSGPQGAQGGYTF. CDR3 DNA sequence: TGTGCCAGCAGCGGTCCACAGGGGGCCCAGGGTGGCTACACCTTC.

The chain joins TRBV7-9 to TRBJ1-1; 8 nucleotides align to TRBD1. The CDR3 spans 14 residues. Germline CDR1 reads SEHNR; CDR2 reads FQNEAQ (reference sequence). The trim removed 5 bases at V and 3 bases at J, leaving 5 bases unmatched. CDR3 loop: CASSRRGPDTEAFF. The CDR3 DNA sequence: TGTGCCAGCAGCCGCAGGGGGCCGGACACTGAAGCTTTCTTT.